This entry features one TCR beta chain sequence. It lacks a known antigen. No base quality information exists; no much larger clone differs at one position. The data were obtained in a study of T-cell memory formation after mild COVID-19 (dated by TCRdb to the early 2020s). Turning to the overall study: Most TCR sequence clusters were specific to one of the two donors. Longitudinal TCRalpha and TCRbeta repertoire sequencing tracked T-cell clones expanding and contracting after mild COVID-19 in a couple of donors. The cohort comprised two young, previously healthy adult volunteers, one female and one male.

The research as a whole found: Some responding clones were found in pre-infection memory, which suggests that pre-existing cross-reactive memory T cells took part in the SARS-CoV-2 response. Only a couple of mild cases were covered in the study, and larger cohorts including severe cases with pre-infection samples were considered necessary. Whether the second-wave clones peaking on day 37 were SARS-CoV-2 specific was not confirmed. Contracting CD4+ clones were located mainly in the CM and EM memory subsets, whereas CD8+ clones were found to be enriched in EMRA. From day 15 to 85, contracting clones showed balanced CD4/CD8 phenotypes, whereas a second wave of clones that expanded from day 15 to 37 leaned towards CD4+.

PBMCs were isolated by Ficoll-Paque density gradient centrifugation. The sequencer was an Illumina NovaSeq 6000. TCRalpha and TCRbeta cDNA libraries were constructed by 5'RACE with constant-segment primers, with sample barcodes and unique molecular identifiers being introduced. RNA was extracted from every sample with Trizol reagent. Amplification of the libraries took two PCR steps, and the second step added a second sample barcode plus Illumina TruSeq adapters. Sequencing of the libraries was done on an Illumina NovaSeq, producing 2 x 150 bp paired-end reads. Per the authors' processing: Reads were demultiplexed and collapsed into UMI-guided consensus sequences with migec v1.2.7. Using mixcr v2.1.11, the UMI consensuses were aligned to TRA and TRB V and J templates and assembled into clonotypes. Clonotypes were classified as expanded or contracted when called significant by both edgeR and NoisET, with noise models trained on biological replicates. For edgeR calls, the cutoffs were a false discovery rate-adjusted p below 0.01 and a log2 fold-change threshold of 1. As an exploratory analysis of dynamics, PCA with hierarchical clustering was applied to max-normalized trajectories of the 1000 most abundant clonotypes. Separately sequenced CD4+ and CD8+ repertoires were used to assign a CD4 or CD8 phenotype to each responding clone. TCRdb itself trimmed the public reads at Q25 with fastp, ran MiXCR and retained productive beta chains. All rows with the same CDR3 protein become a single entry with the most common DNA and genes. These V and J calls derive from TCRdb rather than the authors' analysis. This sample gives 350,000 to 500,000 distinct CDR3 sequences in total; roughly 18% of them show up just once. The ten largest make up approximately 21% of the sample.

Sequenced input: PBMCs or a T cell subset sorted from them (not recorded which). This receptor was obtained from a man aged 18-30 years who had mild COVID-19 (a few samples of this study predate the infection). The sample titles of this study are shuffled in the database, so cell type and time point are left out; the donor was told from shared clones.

This receptor carries the CDR3 CSVGQGFYNEQFF. The DNA sequence follows: TGCAGCGTTGGACAGGGATTTTACAATGAGCAGTTCTTC. The chain was built from TRBV29-1 and TRBJ2-1; a stretch of 7 junction bases matches TRBD1. Compared with germline, V lacks 4 bases and J lacks 4 bases; bases without a gene match: 4. The cysteine opens and the phenylalanine closes a CDR3 of 13 amino acids. Only the CDR3 region is kept as DNA, spanning 39 bases read in frame from base 1. From the germline V gene, CDR1 is SQVTM and CDR2 is ANQGSEA.